The 32 T cell receptor beta chains below were found in one sample sequenced in a study of human T cells and chemical hapten exposure. TCRdb re-called the RACE reads through MiXCR, storing one row per CDR3 protein. The data contain about 40,000 distinct CDR3 sequences, 3% to 4% of them singletons. As for time point: patch test 2, 6 weeks after DPC sensitization. Treatment meaning: therapeutic diphenylcyclopropenone sensitization with weekly scalp DPC. Sequencing used whole blood, obtained in connection with sensitization to the hapten diphenylcyclopropenone (DPC). These TCRs come from a man between 35 and 55 years old with alopecia areata. Some clones in this sample may be carry-over from other donors' samples.

This clonotype appeared many times. The chain has TRBV11-2 and TRBJ2-5; 9 bases match TRBD1. This CDR3 is 14 amino acids long. Germline CDR1 is SGHAT and CDR2 is FQNNGV. Unmatched junction bases numbered 4, after V lost 3 bases and J lost 5 bases. CDR3 region: CASSFGTGRETQYF. The DNA for the CDR3 is TGTGCCAGCAGCTTTGGGACAGGGCGGGAGACCCAGTACTTC.

This clonotype showed up many times. The chain has TRBV27 and TRBJ2-3; 8 bases are shared with TRBD2. Germline V CDR1 and CDR2: MNHEY, SMNVEV (reference sequence). V trimming: 7 bases; J trimming: 1 base; junction bases outside the gene matches: 4. The CDR3 loop spans 14 amino acids. CDR3 in amino acids: CASTASGRTDTQYF. The CDR3 DNA reads as TGTGCCAGCACCGCTAGCGGGCGCACAGATACGCAGTATTTT.

This clonotype was found many times. The V call is TRBV5-1, the J call TRBJ2-7, with D perhaps matching TRBD1 (7 bases). Per the germline V gene, CDR1 is SGHRS and CDR2 is YFSETQ. This CDR3 contains 16 residues. V was cut by 1 base and J by 5 bases, with 19 bases left in between. CDR3: CASSLSGRGDLDEQYF. In nucleotides, the CDR3 is TGCGCCAGCAGCTTGAGTGGCAGGGGGGATCTAGACGAGCAGTACTTC.

This clonotype was detected many times. The chain has TRBV6-1 and TRBJ2-7; TRBD1 agrees at 9 bases. In germline, CDR1 is MNHNS, CDR2 SASEGT. With 6 bases clipped from V and 1 base from J, the junction kept 7 bases outside the gene matches. The CDR3 runs to 15 residues. DNA for the CDR3: TGTGCCAGCAGGGCCCCGGGACAGGGATCCTACGAGCAGTACTTC. Protein sequence: CASRAPGQGSYEQYF.

This clonotype was observed at least ten times. This chain connects TRBV28 to TRBJ2-7; 12 bases agree with TRBD2. The CDR3 has 16 amino acids. From germline, CDR1 is MDHEN and CDR2 SYDVKM. V gave up 1 base and J gave up 0 bases; unmatched junction bases: 1. The CDR3: CASSLSSGRASYEQYF. Here the CDR3 DNA reads TGTGCCAGCAGTTTATCTAGCGGGAGGGCCTCCTACGAGCAGTACTTC. The entire variable domain, with the rest obtained from reference TRBV28 and TRBJ2-7, is as follows: DVKVTQSSRYLVKRTGEKVFLECVQDMDHENMFWYRQDPGLGLRLIYFSYDVKMKEKGDIPEGYSVSREKKERFSLILESASTNQTSMYLCASSLSSGRASYEQYFGPGTRLTVT.

Ten or more counts support this clonotype. The V and J genes are TRBV4-2 and TRBJ1-3; D perhaps matches TRBD1 (5 bases). CDR3 size: 15 residues. The germline V and J ends were trimmed by 1 base and 1 base, with 8 bases remaining between them. The germline V gene encodes CDR1 LGHNA and CDR2 YNFKEQ. CDR3 sequence: CASSQGEGSGNTIYF. The DNA of the CDR3 is TGTGCCAGCAGCCAAGGGGAGGGGTCTGGAAACACCATATATTTT.

This clonotype has at least ten counts. The chain carries TRBV12-3 or TRBV12-4 and TRBJ1-6, with 9 positions matching TRBD1. This CDR3 region has 17 residues. Trimming cost V 6 bases and J 5 bases; bases outside gene matches: 11. CDR3 loop: CASRQNAGTGHNSPLHF. The CDR3 DNA sequence: TGTGCCAGCAGGCAGAATGCCGGGACAGGGCATAATTCACCCCTCCACTTT.

At least ten counts were recorded for this clonotype. This chain uses TRBV28 with TRBJ1-1; 7 positions match TRBD1. Trimming removed 2 bases from V and 5 bases from J; junction bases left unmatched: 5. In germline, CDR1 is MDHEN, CDR2 SYDVKM. The CDR3 totals 14 residues. The CDR3 DNA sequence: TGTGCCAGCAGTTTACCAGGGGGAAGGACTGAAGCTTTCTTT. Its protein product is CASSLPGGRTEAFF.

The sample holds many counts of this clonotype. The V gene is TRBV29-1, the J gene TRBJ2-7, with 8 bases aligning to TRBD2. Trimming cost V 1 base and J 5 bases; bases outside gene matches: 13. The germline gives CDR1 SQVTM, CDR2 ANQGSEA. The CDR3 loop spans 16 amino acids. This chain's CDR3 is CSVEGVANGRADEQYF. DNA of the CDR3: TGCAGCGTTGAAGGGGTAGCGAACGGGAGGGCCGACGAGCAGTACTTC.

This clonotype was observed at least ten times. The gene calls are TRBV5-6 and TRBJ2-3; D is perhaps TRBD2 (7 bases). V was pared by 0 bases and J by 0 bases, with 14 bases between. Germline CDR1 SGHDT, CDR2 YYEEEE. The CDR3 totals 17 residues. CDR3 protein: CASSLGSAGASTDTQYF. The CDR3, as DNA: TGTGCCAGCAGCTTGGGTTCGGCGGGGGCGAGCACAGATACGCAGTATTTT. Full variable domain (remainder filled in from reference TRBV5-6 and TRBJ2-3): DAGVTQSPTHLIKTRGQQVTLRCSPKSGHDTVSWYQQALGQGPQFIFQYYEEEERQRGNFPDRFSGHQFPNYSSELNVNALLLGDSALYLCASSLGSAGASTDTQYFGPGTRLTVL.

The J gene is TRBJ2-1, the V gene TRBV5-4; a possible D gene is TRBD2 (6 bases). Trimming removed 4 bases at V and 0 bases at J, with 17 bases between. CDR1 and CDR2 (germline): SGHNT, YYREEE (reference sequence). The CDR3 has 17 amino acids. The CDR3 DNA reads TGTGCCAGCAGCCCGCGGGGCTCGGGGAGCTCCTACAATGAGCAGTTCTTC. Translation: CASSPRGSGSSYNEQFF. Complete variable domain (other parts from reference TRBV5-4 and TRBJ2-1): ETGVTQSPTHLIKTRGQQVTLRCSSQSGHNTVSWYQQALGQGPQFIFQYYREEENGRGNFPPRFSGLQFPNYSSELNVNALELDDSALYLCASSPRGSGSSYNEQFFGPGTRLTVL.

This clonotype has at least ten counts. This chain links TRBV9 with TRBJ2-5, with a tentative D call TRBD1 (7 bases). V gave up 6 bases and J gave up 3 bases, with 18 bases separating them. In germline, CDR1 is SGDLS, CDR2 YYNGEE. This CDR3 has 15 residues. The CDR3 sequence: CASNTEGGGKETQYF. The CDR3 nucleotides read TGTGCCAGCAATACAGAAGGAGGGGGCAAAGAGACCCAGTACTTC.

This clonotype was picked up many times. The chain uses TRBV3-1 and TRBJ2-2, with D perhaps TRBD1 or TRBD2 (7 bases each). Per germline, CDR1 LGHDT and CDR2 YNNKEL (reference sequence). Trimming pared 4 bases from V and 4 bases from J, leaving 13 bases between. The CDR3 runs 15 residues. In nucleotides, the CDR3 is TGTGCCAGCAGCCTACAGGGGAGGGCCACCGGGGAGCTGTTTTTT. This codes for CASSLQGRATGELFF.

This clonotype was recorded many times. This rearrangement joins TRBV12-3 or TRBV12-4 to TRBJ1-2, with TRBD1 matching 7 bases. The CDR3 consists of 14 residues. Losses at the gene ends were 7 bases for V and 7 bases for J; bases not matched to a gene: 12. The CDR3 is CASTTDRVPIGYTF. DNA of the CDR3: TGTGCCAGCACCACAGACAGGGTACCCATTGGCTACACCTTC.

This clonotype was seen ten or more times. The J gene is TRBJ2-5, the V gene TRBV30; 8 bases map to TRBD1. CDR3 length equals 14 residues. Per germline, CDR1 GTSNPN and CDR2 SVGIG (reference sequence). V shed 5 bases and J 2 bases; nucleotides not matched to a gene: 7. The CDR3 reads CAWGRTGSQETQYF. The CDR3 DNA sequence: TGTGCCTGGGGTCGGACAGGGTCGCAAGAGACCCAGTACTTC.

This clonotype was seen repeatedly, ten times or more. The V call is TRBV9, the J call TRBJ1-4, with D maybe TRBD1 (5 bases). V was pared by 2 bases and J by 4 bases, with 9 bases between. Germline CDR1 and CDR2: SGDLS and YYNGEE. The CDR3 is 14 residues long. Here the CDR3 reads CASSVGGDNEKLFF. As DNA, the CDR3 is TGTGCCAGCAGCGTTGGAGGGGATAATGAAAAACTGTTTTTT.

This clonotype was observed at least ten times. J is TRBJ2-2 and V is TRBV12-3 or TRBV12-4; 10 nucleotides line up with TRBD2. The CDR3 covers 15 residues. With 5 bases clipped from V and 2 bases from J, the junction kept 2 bases outside the gene matches. CDR3 DNA sequence: TGTGCCAGCAGTCCTAGCGGGAGCAACACCGGGGAGCTGTTTTTT. Encoded protein: CASSPSGSNTGELFF.

This clonotype was detected many times. The chain is built from TRBV20-1 and TRBJ2-2, with D possibly TRBD1 on 6 matching bases. Germline CDR1 is DFQATT and CDR2 is SNEGSKA (reference sequence). The CDR3 is 13 amino acids. The V and J ends lost 5 bases and 7 bases respectively, with 14 bases between them. The CDR3 bases are TGCAGTGCTTACCTCCGGACAGACGGGGAGCTGTTTTTT. This gives the protein CSAYLRTDGELFF.

This clonotype was picked up many times. The genes are TRBV20-1 and TRBJ1-2; D ambiguous. The CDR3 totals 13 residues. CDR1 is DFQATT and CDR2 is SNEGSKA in the germline V gene (reference sequence). V was trimmed by 0 bases and J by 9 bases, leaving 14 bases between them. The CDR3 DNA reads TGCAGTGCTAGAGATCGGGAAAGGATGCGCTACACCTTC. Translated: CSARDRERMRYTF.

The chain recombines TRBV25-1 with TRBJ1-2; D gene uncertain. CDR3 length: 16 amino acids. From germline, CDR1 is MGHDK and CDR2 SYGVNS. Trimming took 0 bases from V and 4 from J, leaving 15 bases between them. The chain's CDR3 is CASSEYPGPGGYGYTF. Here the CDR3 DNA reads TGTGCCAGCAGTGAATATCCTGGACCGGGCGGCTATGGCTACACCTTC.

This clonotype came up many times. The chain employs TRBV27 and TRBJ1-6, with D maybe TRBD1 (5 bases). V was pared by 6 bases and J by 4 bases, with 10 bases between. CDR1 MNHEY and CDR2 SMNVEV come from the germline V gene (reference sequence). The CDR3 is made up of 14 amino acids. Here the CDR3 DNA reads TGTGCCAGCAGAACAGGACCATATAATTCACCCCTCCACTTT. Amino acids: CASRTGPYNSPLHF.

At least ten counts were recorded for this clonotype. The rearrangement uses TRBV20-1 and TRBJ1-1; D might be TRBD1 (6 bases). The CDR3 covers 20 residues. Trimming shortened V by 2 bases and J by 3 bases, and 31 bases separated the two germline ends. CDR1 is DFQATT, CDR2 SNEGSKA, per germline (reference sequence). The CDR3 DNA is TGCAGTGCTAGATTCTCCCCCCCCCGGCCCGGGGGGCGGTGGGACACTGAAGCTTTCTTT. This encodes CSARFSPPRPGGRWDTEAFF.

This clonotype has only a few counts. The CDR3 DNA reads TGTGCCAGCAGCATCCCGGGGGCCAAAAACATTCAGTACTTC. Translating gives CASSIPGAKNIQYF. V gene TRBV6-5 combines with J gene TRBJ2-4, with D tentatively TRBD2 (5 bases). CDR3 size: 14 residues. Trimming took 6 bases from V and 1 from J, leaving 10 bases between them. CDR1 and CDR2 from the germline V gene are MNHEY and SVGAGI.

This chain connects TRBV15 to TRBJ1-5; a possible D gene is TRBD1 (5 bases). CDR3 length equals 16 residues. V gave up 1 base and J gave up 0 bases, with 10 bases separating them. CDR1 is LNHNV and CDR2 is YYDKDF in the germline V gene (reference sequence). DNA for the CDR3: TGTGCCACCAGCAGAGGTGACAGAGATAGCAATCAGCCCCAGCATTTT. Translated: CATSRGDRDSNQPQHF.

V is TRBV12-3 or TRBV12-4 and J is TRBJ2-2, with 11 positions matching TRBD2. The CDR3 sequence is 16 residues long. Trimming at V came to 6 bases and at J to 4 bases, leaving 7 bases not matched to a gene. The CDR3 DNA is TGTGCCAGCAGCCTCGCCACTAGCGGGGGCACCGGGGAGCTGTTTTTT. Translating it yields CASSLATSGGTGELFF.

Many counts were recorded for this clonotype. CDR3 bases: TGTGCCAGCAGCCGGCGTTACGAGCAGTACTTC. This sequence encodes CASSRRYEQYF. The rearrangement uses TRBV28 and TRBJ2-7, with D uncertain. This CDR3 comprises 11 residues. The germline gives CDR1 MDHEN, CDR2 SYDVKM. V dropped 6 bases and J dropped 4 bases, with 7 bases sitting between them.

This clonotype was counted ten times or more. V gene TRBV3-1 combines with J gene TRBJ2-3, with D hard to call. This CDR3 region has 14 residues. CDR1 is LGHDT and CDR2 is YNNKEL in the germline V gene (reference sequence). V gave up 0 bases and J gave up 1 base, with 5 bases separating them. CDR3 sequence (DNA): TGTGCCAGCAGCCAAGATTCCCGCACAGATACGCAGTATTTT. Protein sequence: CASSQDSRTDTQYF.

A remark on this clonotype: A single base separates this from a much larger clone, so it may be a read error. The V and J genes are TRBV27 and TRBJ2-2; perhaps TRBD1 as D (5 bases). This CDR3 has 14 amino acids. Germline V lookup: CDR1 MNHEY, CDR2 SMNVEV (reference sequence). V was pared by 7 bases and J by 6 bases, with 15 bases between. The CDR3 nucleotides are TGTGCCAGCAAGACAGTGGGCGGTGCCGGGGAGCTGTTTTTT. Protein: CASKTVGGAGELFF.

Many counts were recorded for this clonotype. This rearrangement joins TRBV6-1 to TRBJ2-7, with 7 bases matching TRBD1. With V trimmed by 1 base and J by 12 bases, 3 bases remained unmatched. The CDR3 totals 11 residues. The germline CDR1 and CDR2 sequences are MNHNS and SASEGT. For the CDR3, the DNA is TGTGCCAGCAGTGAAGTGGGACAGTCGTACTTC. This encodes CASSEVGQSYF.

This clonotype showed up many times. This chain uses TRBV20-1 with TRBJ2-7; possibly TRBD1 for D (5 bases). The ends were cut back, 2 bases at V and 1 base at J, with 12 bases in the middle. The CDR3 has 14 amino acids. Germline CDR1 is DFQATT and CDR2 is SNEGSKA (reference sequence). In DNA, the CDR3 is TGCAGTGCTAGAATCACAGGACAATCCTACGAGCAGTACTTC. This sequence encodes CSARITGQSYEQYF.

This clonotype was counted ten times or more. V and J are TRBV9 and TRBJ2-3; D remains unclear. CDR3 length: 15 residues. With 0 bases removed from V and 6 bases from J, the gap between germline ends came to 14 bases. Per germline, CDR1 SGDLS and CDR2 YYNGEE. The DNA of the CDR3 is TGTGCCAGCAGCGTAGGTGGGCTCACCGGGGATACGCAGTATTTT. Amino acid sequence: CASSVGGLTGDTQYF. Full variable domain (missing parts from reference TRBV9 and TRBJ2-3): DSGVTQTPKHLITATGQRVTLRCSPRSGDLSVYWYQQSLDQGLQFLIQYYNGEERAKGNILERFSAQQFPDLHSELNLSSLELGDSALYFCASSVGGLTGDTQYFGPGTRLTVL.

This clonotype was seen many times. CDR3 nucleotide sequence: TGTGCCAGCAGCTTAGGGGGCATTCAGTACTTC. This codes for CASSLGGIQYF. This chain joins TRBV11-2 and TRBJ2-4; D gene unclear. The germline gives CDR1 SGHAT, CDR2 FQNNGV. CDR3 size: 11 residues. Between the trimmed V and J ends, which lost 1 base and 9 bases, there was a span of 4 bases.